The 3 T cell receptor beta chains below all came from one sample that was sequenced in a study of graft-versus-host responses after intestinal transplantation. Measured with immunoSEQ multiplex PCR; TCRdb has only the in-frame clones, and not every one. The profile shows about 10,000 clones, approximately 94% of them singletons. The sample here was PBMCs, taken 8 days after intestinal transplant. The receptors come from a human patient who received an intestinal transplant, so some T cells may come from the graft donor.

J is TRBJ1-1 and V is TRBV5-5; TRBD1 is a possible D gene (5 bases). In germline, CDR1 is SGHKS, CDR2 YYEKEE (reference sequence). The CDR3 loop spans 13 amino acids. The germline V and J ends were trimmed by 0 bases and 5 bases, with 8 bases remaining between them. The DNA for the CDR3 is TGTGCCAGCAGCTTGGGGGCAGGGACTGAAGCTTTCTTT. Protein product: CASSLGAGTEAFF.

The gene calls are TRBV5-1 and TRBJ2-2; 7 nucleotides agree with TRBD2. Germline assignment: CDR1 SGHRS and CDR2 YFSETQ. The CDR3 length is 14 residues. Unmatched junction bases numbered 2, after V lost 5 bases and J lost 1 base. CDR3 DNA: TGCGCCAGCAGGATAGCGGGGAACACCGGGGAGCTGTTTTTT. Translated, it gives CASRIAGNTGELFF.

This chain links TRBV4-1 with TRBJ1-5, with TRBD1 as a possible D gene (5 bases). Germline loops: CDR1 MGHRA, CDR2 YSYEKL. There are 15 residues in the CDR3. Trimming removed 1 base at V and 4 bases at J, with 11 bases between. The CDR3 DNA follows: TGCGCCAGCAGCCAAGGCTATAGGGGTAATCAGCCCCAGCATTTT. Residues: CASSQGYRGNQPQHF.